This T cell receptor beta chain was retrieved from a study of T-cell reconstitution after alpha-beta-depleted transplantation in children. Overall study results and limits: Several hundred expanded graft clones reportedly were the source of alpha-beta T cells about two months after transplant. Counts and diversity of T cells one year after transplant came mostly from newly produced T cells. Some patients' high day-60 TCRbeta diversity was attributed to recipient cells surviving conditioning.

Unique molecular identifiers were incorporated when the TCRbeta library was constructed. TCRdb used MiXCR to reprocess the PCR reads, holding one entry per CDR3 protein. The profile shows around 250,000 distinct CDR3 sequences, roughly 24% of them singletons. This clonotype was found many times. The antigen remains unidentified. The sample here was PBMCs, taken before TCRalphabeta/CD19-depleted stem cell transplant. The source is a girl between 2 and 10 years old with Fanconi anemia, due to receive a stem cell transplant.

The CDR3 DNA reads TGCGCCAGCAGCTTGGTTTATGGGGGGTCCAACTCCTACGAGCAGTACTTC. As protein: CASSLVYGGSNSYEQYF. The rearrangement links TRBV5-1 to TRBJ2-7, with D maybe TRBD2 (6 bases). The V end lost 0 bases, the J end lost 0 bases, and 16 bases lay between the germline ends. The V gene's germline CDR1 is SGHRS and CDR2 YFSETQ. This CDR3 spans 17 amino acids.